The source of this TCR beta chain is a study of blood T cell repertoires in COVID-19. The wider study: The United States, Italy and Spain were the sources of the acute and convalescent COVID-19 samples. The analysed material was cDNA or gDNA that came from T cells, B-cell-depleted T cells, or PBMCs.

Looked up from germline, CDR1 is SGHVS and CDR2 is FQNEAQ. The CDR3 is made up of 13 amino acids. The ends lost 2 bases at V and 13 bases at J; junction bases unmatched: 9. Authors' analysis steps: Counts of nucleated cells, estimated from reference gene primer amplification, were obtained. Only in-frame clones appear in the TCRdb table, and some are missing; sequencing was by immunoSEQ multiplex PCR. Clone size and the V and J calls come from that table; the DNA yielded D and trimming. This table has about 140,000 clones, about 86% appearing once. This clonotype was sampled from an older woman with acute or convalescent COVID-19. Input material: peripheral blood. This chain joins TRBV7-8 and TRBJ2-3, with 7 bases that match TRBD2. CDR3 sequence: CASSLSQAGTKYF. CDR3 coding DNA: TGTGCCAGCAGCTTATCCCAAGCGGGGACGAAGTATTTT. Filled out from reference TRBV7-8 and TRBJ2-3, the complete variable domain reads GAGVSQSPRYKVAKRGQDVALRCDPISGHVSLFWYQQALGQGPEFLTYFQNEAQLDKSGLPSDRFFAERPEGSVSTLKIQRTQQEDSAVYLCASSLSQAGTKYFGPGTRLTVL.